This is a list of T cell receptor beta chains from one sample in a study of tumor-infiltrating lymphocytes in primary liver carcinoma. TCRdb called the multiplex PCR reads again in MiXCR, with one record for every CDR3 protein. The repertoire holds hundreds of thousands of distinct CDR3 sequences, with less than 75% as singletons. The sample taken for sequencing was peripheral blood. The receptor source for this set is a man aged 35-49 years with primary liver carcinoma and hepatitis B virus infection. The CDR3 runs from the conserved cysteine through the conserved F or W. The D gene is left open where the match is weak. Clone sizes are given selectively: once, few, many, or a class where the clone is expanded.

size,length,J,V,D,CDR3,DNA
NA,15,TRBJ2-3,TRBV6-6,NA,CASSRPGTSTDTQYF,TGTGCCAGCAGTCGACCCGGGACTAGCACAGATACGCAGTATTTT
few,13,TRBJ2-3,TRBV29-1,TRBD1,CSVGTGDTDTQYF,TGCAGCGTTGGGACAGGAGACACAGATACGCAGTATTTT
NA,13,TRBJ2-7,TRBV29-1,NA,CSVGGDLGYVQYF,TGCAGCGTTGGCGGCGATCTCGGCTATGTGCAGTACTTC
many,14,TRBJ1-6,TRBV12-3/TRBV12-4,TRBD1,CASRTGTVWSPLHF,TGTGCCAGCAGGACCGGGACAGTTTGGTCACCCCTCCACTTT
NA,15,TRBJ1-2,TRBV4-1,NA,CASSPSVGAGYGYTF,TGCGCCAGCAGCCCATCGGTCGGGGCAGGCTATGGCTACACCTTC
NA,14,TRBJ1-1,TRBV11-2,NA,CASNLHGGNTEAFF,TGTGCCAGCAACTTACACGGGGGAAACACTGAGGCTTTCTTT
NA,17,TRBJ2-3,TRBV29-1,NA,CSGGGPVGAFSTDTQYF,TGCAGCGGGGGAGGACCAGTGGGAGCTTTTAGCACAGATACGCAGTATTTT
NA,14,TRBJ2-7,TRBV6-6,NA,CASSSMTRPYKQYF,TGTGCCAGCAGTTCTATGACTAGACCTTACAAGCAGTACTTC
many,15,TRBJ2-2,TRBV14,TRBD1,CASSHGQGNTGELFF,TGTGCCAGCAGCCATGGACAGGGCAACACCGGGGAGCTGTTTTTT
few,17,TRBJ1-1,TRBV11-2,NA,CASSLGFAWRANTEAFF,TGTGCCAGCAGCTTAGGATTTGCCTGGAGGGCGAACACTGAAGCTTTCTTT
NA,14,TRBJ2-3,TRBV6-5,TRBD2,CASRPGLGTGTQYF,TGTGCCAGCCGCCCGGGACTAGGCACAGGTACGCAGTATTTT